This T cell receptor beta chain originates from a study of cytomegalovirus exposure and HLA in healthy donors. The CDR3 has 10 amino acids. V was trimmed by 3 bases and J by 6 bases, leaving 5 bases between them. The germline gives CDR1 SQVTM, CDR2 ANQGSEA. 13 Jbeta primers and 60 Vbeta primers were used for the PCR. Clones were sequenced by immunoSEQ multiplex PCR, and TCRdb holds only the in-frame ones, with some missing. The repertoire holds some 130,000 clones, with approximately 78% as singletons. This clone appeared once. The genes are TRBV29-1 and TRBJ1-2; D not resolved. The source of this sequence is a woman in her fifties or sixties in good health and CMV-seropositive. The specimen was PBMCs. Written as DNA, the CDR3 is TGCAGCGTTGATTCGGATGGCTACACCTTC. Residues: CSVDSDGYTF.